This TCR beta chain is from a study of CD8+ T cells in alopecia areata (dated by TCRdb to the late 2010s). Context from the whole study: The treated patients, all with moderate-to-severe alopecia areata, were enrolled in an open-label pilot trial of oral tofacitinib given at 5 to 10 mg twice daily. Human TCRbeta sequencing covered scalp tissue and sorted CD4+ and CD8+ peripheral blood T cells from patchy and totalis/universalis alopecia areata patients and healthy controls. Scalp clonality was compared across normal scalp (n=4), patchy alopecia areata scalp (n=8), and alopecia totalis/universalis scalp (n=8). Patients on tofacitinib were biopsied at baseline and after 4 and 24 weeks of treatment, and several of the patients also had a later scalp biopsy. The SALT score, which quantifies the percentage of affected scalp surface area, was used to measure disease severity in treated patients. Tofacitinib was given for 6 to 18 months, followed by 6 months of follow-up off drug to assess delayed response and recurrence. RNA came from the PAXgene miRNA kit for fixed scalp, the miRNeasy kit for PBMCs, and the RNeasy kit for mouse skin. Amplification of TCRbeta CDR3 regions was done by immunoSEQ multiplex PCR using 35 Vbeta forward primers and 13 Jbeta reverse primers. To study T cell clonal expansion in alopecia areata, the researchers applied high-throughput TCRbeta sequencing to both the C3H/HeJ mouse model and human patients. Overall study results and their limits: Because the treated cohort was small and had just a single nonresponder, larger studies are needed to establish links between baseline CD8+ expansion and response. Resident alphabeta T cells in normal human skin are also sequenced, complicating scalp TCR repertoire analysis, unlike mouse skin dominated by gammadelta T cells. Compared with mice, TCR sequences shared between patients were less clear, possibly partly because of HLA diversity across the patient population. Scalp clonality and the number of expanded CD8+ clones among the top 100 scalp clones were significantly decreased by tofacitinib. Many expanded lesional clones persisted in scalp and blood during tofacitinib treatment, which may partly explain relapse after stopping treatment. Compared with normal scalp, lesional scalp, particularly in alopecia totalis/universalis, had higher clonality and more expanded CD8+ clones, which suggests antigenic drive.

Libraries were prepared through the immunoSEQ multiplex PCR assay. To provide template for TCR sequencing, every sample had RNA extracted and reverse transcribed into cDNA. SuperScript III was used to make first-strand cDNA, primed with a 2:1 mix of oligo-dT and random hexamers. Amplification bias was assessed with a synthetic immune receptor repertoire, and residual bias was removed computationally. The study's processing was this. Raw reads were preprocessed to remove errors, and CDR3 was defined according to IMGT conventions as the region from the conserved cysteine to phenylalanine. Clonality was calculated as 1 minus Shannon entropy normalized by log2 of the number of productive unique TCRs. Whether each scalp clone was CD4 or CD8 was inferred by checking scalp TCRbeta sequences against the CD4 and CD8 repertoires from sorted blood. Drawn from immuneACCESS, this table holds only the in-frame rearrangements with V and J called that TCRdb kept. Clones are partly lost; checked studies trace under half to an unresolved V gene and leave the rest unexplained. That table furnishes V, J and clone size, whereas the DNA furnished D and trimming. The sample table lists fewer than 250,000 clones, under 40% of them with a count of one. Around 0.48% of the sample lies in the top ten.

This clone was counted only a few times. No cognate antigen has been identified for it. No base qualities exist here, and no much larger clone lies one base off it. What this sample's treatment or condition label stands for: oral pan-JAK inhibitor, 5-10 mg twice daily. Peripheral blood and lesional scalp punch biopsies were obtained from patients with alopecia areata. PBMCs were isolated by density centrifugation and stained for CD3, CD4 and CD8, after which CD4+ and CD8+ T cells were sorted on a FACSAria. The CDR3 contains 13 residues, cysteine and phenylalanine counted. Only the CDR3 part of the read is kept: 39 bases, read in frame from the first base. V is pared back by 7 bases and J by 4 bases, with 10 bases lying between the germline termini. In the germline V gene (reference sequence), CDR1 corresponds to LNHDA and CDR2 to SQIVND.

Rearrangement joined TRBV19 to TRBJ1-4; the D gene cannot be resolved reliably. This clonotype was sampled from a human donor with alopecia areata. Sample: CD4+ T cells sorted from blood, taken between weeks 30 and 35, from a patient treated with tofacitinib. The encoded CDR3 is CASMRSFNEKLFF. The DNA reads TGTGCCAGTATGCGCAGCTTTAATGAAAAACTGTTTTTT.